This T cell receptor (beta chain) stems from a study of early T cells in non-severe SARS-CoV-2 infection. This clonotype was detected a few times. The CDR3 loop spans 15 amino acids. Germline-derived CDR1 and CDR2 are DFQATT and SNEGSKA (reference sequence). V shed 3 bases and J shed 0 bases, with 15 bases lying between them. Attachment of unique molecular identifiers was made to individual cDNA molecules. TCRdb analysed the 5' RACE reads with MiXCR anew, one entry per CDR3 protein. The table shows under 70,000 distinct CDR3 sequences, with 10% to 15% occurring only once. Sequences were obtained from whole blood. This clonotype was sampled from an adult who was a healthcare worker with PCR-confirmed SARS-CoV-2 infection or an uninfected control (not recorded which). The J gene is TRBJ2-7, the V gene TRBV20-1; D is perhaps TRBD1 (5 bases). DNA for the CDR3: TGCAGTGCTAGTAGGGGTCAGCCGAACTCCTACGAGCAGTACTTC. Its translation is CSASRGQPNSYEQYF.